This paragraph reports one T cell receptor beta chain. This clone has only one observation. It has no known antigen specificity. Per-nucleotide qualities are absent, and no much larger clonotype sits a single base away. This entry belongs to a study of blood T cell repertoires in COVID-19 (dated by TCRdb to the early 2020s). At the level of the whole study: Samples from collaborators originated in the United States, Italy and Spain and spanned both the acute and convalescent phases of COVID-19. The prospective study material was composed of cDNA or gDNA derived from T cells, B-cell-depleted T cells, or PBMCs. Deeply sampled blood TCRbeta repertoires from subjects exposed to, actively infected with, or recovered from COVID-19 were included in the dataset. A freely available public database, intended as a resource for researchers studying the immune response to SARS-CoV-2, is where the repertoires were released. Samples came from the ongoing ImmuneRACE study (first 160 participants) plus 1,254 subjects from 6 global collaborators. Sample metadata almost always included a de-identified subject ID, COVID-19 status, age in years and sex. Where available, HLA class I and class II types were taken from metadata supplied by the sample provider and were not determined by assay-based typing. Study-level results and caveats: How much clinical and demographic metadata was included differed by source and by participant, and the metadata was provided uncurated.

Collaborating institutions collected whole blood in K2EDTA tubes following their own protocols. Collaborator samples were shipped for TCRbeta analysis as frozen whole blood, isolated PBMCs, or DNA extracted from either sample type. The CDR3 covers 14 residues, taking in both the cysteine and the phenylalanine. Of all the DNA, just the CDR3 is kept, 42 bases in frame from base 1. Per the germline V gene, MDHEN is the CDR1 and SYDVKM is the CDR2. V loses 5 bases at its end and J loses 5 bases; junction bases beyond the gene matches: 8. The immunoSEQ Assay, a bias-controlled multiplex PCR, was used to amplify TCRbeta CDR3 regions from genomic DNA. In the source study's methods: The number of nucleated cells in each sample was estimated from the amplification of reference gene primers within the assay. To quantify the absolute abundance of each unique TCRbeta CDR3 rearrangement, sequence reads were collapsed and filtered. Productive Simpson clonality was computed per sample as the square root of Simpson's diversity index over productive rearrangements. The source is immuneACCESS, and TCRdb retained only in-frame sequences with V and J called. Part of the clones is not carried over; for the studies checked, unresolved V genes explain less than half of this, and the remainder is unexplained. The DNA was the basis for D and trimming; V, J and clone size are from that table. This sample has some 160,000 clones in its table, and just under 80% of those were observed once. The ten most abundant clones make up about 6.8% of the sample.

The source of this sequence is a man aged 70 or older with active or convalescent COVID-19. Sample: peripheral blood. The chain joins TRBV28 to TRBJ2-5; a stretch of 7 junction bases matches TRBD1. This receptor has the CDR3 CASSDPGGEETQYF. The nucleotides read TGTGCCAGCAGTGACCCAGGGGGTGAGGAGACCCAGTACTTC.